These 23 T cell receptor beta chains came from one sample sequenced in a study of technical replicates of blood from a handful of donors. Sequenced by immunoSEQ multiplex PCR; TCRdb stores in-frame clones only, minus some. This table holds 60,000 to 75,000 clones, 85% to 90% found once. Sequenced material: PBMCs. These receptors all stem from a human donor in good health. Some clones in this sample may be carry-over from other donors' samples.

V is TRBV7-2 and J is TRBJ2-7; 9 bases agree with TRBD1. The CDR3 runs to 14 residues. With V trimmed by 6 bases and J by 7 bases, 10 bases remained unmatched. Germline assignment: CDR1 SGHTA and CDR2 FQGNSA. CDR3 residues: CASSGQGISGEQYF. CDR3 bases: TGTGCCAGCAGTGGACAGGGGATATCGGGGGAGCAGTACTTC.

The chain uses TRBV6-5 and TRBJ2-5; D is ambiguous. The CDR3 is 12 residues long. Per germline, CDR1 MNHEY and CDR2 SVGAGI. V was shortened by 4 bases and J by 7 bases, with 10 bases between the two germline ends. CDR3 sequence: CASSSATGTQYF. The CDR3 DNA follows: TGTGCCAGCAGTTCCGCCACTGGGACCCAGTACTTC.

This clone was seen more than once but under ten times. The J gene is TRBJ1-1, the V gene TRBV7-9; D perhaps matches TRBD1 (6 bases). CDR1 and CDR2 from the germline V gene are SEHNR and FQNEAQ (reference sequence). The CDR3 runs to 13 residues. Deletions cut 1 base from V and 10 bases from J, with 13 bases between. Here the CDR3 reads CASSLVGALGAFF. The CDR3 DNA reads TGTGCCAGCAGCTTAGTGGGGGCTCTCGGAGCTTTCTTT.

This clone is labeled medium-sized. The V call is TRBV7-9, the J call TRBJ2-3, with 11 bases aligning to TRBD2. The V gene's germline CDR1 is SEHNR and CDR2 FQNEAQ (reference sequence). V shed 7 bases and J 2 bases; nucleotides not matched to a gene: 8. The CDR3 runs to 16 residues. The CDR3 loop reads CASTPGLAEYTDTQYF. CDR3 DNA sequence: TGTGCCAGCACCCCGGGACTAGCGGAGTACACAGATACGCAGTATTTT. The whole variable domain, filled in from reference TRBV7-9 and TRBJ2-3, reads DTGVSQNPRHKITKRGQNVTFRCDPISEHNRLYWYRQTLGQGPEFLTYFQNEAQLEKSRLLSDRFSAERPKGSFSTLEIQRTEQGDSAMYLCASTPGLAEYTDTQYFGPGTRLTVL.

The chain couples TRBV19 to TRBJ2-3, with D possibly TRBD1 on 5 matching bases. V dropped 3 bases and J dropped 4 bases, with 14 bases sitting between them. There are 15 residues in the CDR3. Germline lookup yields CDR1 LNHDA and CDR2 SQIVND (reference sequence). The CDR3 nucleotides read TGTGCCAGTAGTATTGGGGCAGGGAACGCAGATACGCAGTATTTT. Its protein is CASSIGAGNADTQYF. Based on the CDR3 plus reference TRBV19 and TRBJ2-3, the full variable domain is DGGITQSPKYLFRKEGQNVTLSCEQNLNHDAMYWYRQDPGQGLRLIYYSQIVNDFQKGDIAEGYSVSREKKESFPLTVTSAQKNPTAFYLCASSIGAGNADTQYFGPGTRLTVL.

The chain combines TRBV2 with TRBJ2-5, with no clear D. With 6 bases removed from V and 1 base from J, the gap between germline ends came to 12 bases. This CDR3 has 14 residues. Germline CDR1 SNHLY, CDR2 FYNNEI. CDR3 protein: CASSLQFTQETQYF. For the CDR3, the DNA is TGTGCCAGCAGCCTACAGTTTACCCAAGAGACCCAGTACTTC. Looking up the rest from reference TRBV2 and TRBJ2-5 gives the full variable domain: EPEVTQTPSHQVTQMGQEVILRCVPISNHLYFYWYRQILGQKVEFLVSFYNNEISEKSEIFDDQFSVERPDGSNFTLKIRSTKLEDSAMYFCASSLQFTQETQYFGPGTRLLVL.

The V and J genes are TRBV29-1 and TRBJ1-1; no definite D call. This CDR3 spans 13 amino acids. Trimming took off 3 bases at V and 0 bases at J, with 8 bases between the two ends. The germline gives CDR1 SQVTM, CDR2 ANQGSEA. CDR3 nucleotide sequence: TGCAGCGTTGATCCAGACATGAACACTGAAGCTTTCTTT. This translates into CSVDPDMNTEAFF.

V and J are TRBV4-1 and TRBJ1-5, with TRBD1 identical over 10 bases. Germline loops: CDR1 MGHRA, CDR2 YSYEKL. J was trimmed by 2 bases and V by 4 bases; bases with no gene match: 8. The CDR3 has 17 amino acids. The DNA of the CDR3 is TGCGCCAGCAGCCCGATCATGGACAGGGGGGGCAATCAGCCCCAGCATTTT. Residues: CASSPIMDRGGNQPQHF.

Only one count was recorded for this clone. The chain employs TRBV29-1 and TRBJ1-1, with D perhaps matching TRBD1 (6 bases). CDR3 length: 13 amino acids. Deletions cut 8 bases from V and 2 bases from J, with 15 bases between. Germline values: CDR1 SQVTM, CDR2 ANQGSEA. As DNA, the CDR3 is TGCAGCCCTCGGACGGACAGAAACACTGAAGCTTTCTTT. Translating it yields CSPRTDRNTEAFF.

This sequence joins TRBV7-2 and TRBJ1-2, with 7 bases aligning to TRBD1. This CDR3 comprises 15 residues. V lost 1 base, J lost 8 bases, and 10 bases stayed unmatched. Germline loops: CDR1 SGHTA, CDR2 FQGNSA. CDR3 in amino acids: CASSLGQGPLAGYTF. In nucleotides, the CDR3 is TGTGCCAGCAGCTTAGGACAGGGACCTTTGGCGGGCTACACCTTC.

This chain links TRBV10-3 with TRBJ2-7; TRBD2 matches at 7 bases. Germline trimming cut 0 bases from V and 0 bases from J; bases unmatched to any gene: 2. Germline CDR1 reads ENHRY; CDR2 reads SYGVKD. The CDR3 is 15 residues long. The CDR3 protein is CAISESGGSSYEQYF. Here the CDR3 DNA reads TGTGCCATCAGTGAGTCGGGCGGGAGCTCCTACGAGCAGTACTTC.

This clone appeared a single time. V usage is TRBV30 and J usage is TRBJ2-2; D call uncertain. V was cut by 3 bases and J by 5 bases, with 13 bases left in between. The CDR3 sequence is 14 residues long. Per the germline V gene, CDR1 is GTSNPN and CDR2 is SVGIG (reference sequence). In DNA form, the CDR3 reads TGTGCCTGGAGGGCCGCGACTTCGACCGGGGAGCTGTTTTTT. Its protein product is CAWRAATSTGELFF.

The chain joins TRBV27 to TRBJ2-7, with TRBD1 matching over 7 bases. CDR3 size: 14 residues. The germline V gene encodes CDR1 MNHEY and CDR2 SMNVEV (reference sequence). With 2 bases clipped from V and 4 bases from J, the junction kept 5 bases outside the gene matches. The CDR3 bases are TGTGCCAGCAGTTTAAGGGGGCAGGGGTACGAGCAGTACTTC. This codes for CASSLRGQGYEQYF.

The rearrangement uses TRBV2 and TRBJ2-3; TRBD1 is a possible D gene (5 bases). The CDR3 has 17 residues. V was clipped by 6 bases and J by 0 bases, with 19 bases between them. Germline assignment: CDR1 SNHLY and CDR2 FYNNEI. CDR3 protein: CASSAETGAPSTDTQYF. CDR3 nucleotide sequence: TGTGCCAGCAGCGCCGAGACTGGGGCACCTAGCACAGATACGCAGTATTTT.

The chain employs TRBV4-3 and TRBJ1-1, with D unresolved. Per the germline V gene, CDR1 is LGHNA and CDR2 is YSLEER. Trimming took 4 bases from V and 1 from J, leaving 16 bases between them. CDR3 size: 16 residues. The CDR3 DNA sequence: TGCGCCAGCAGCCCCGCCGCGGTTACTTGGAACACTGAAGCTTTCTTT. Protein product: CASSPAAVTWNTEAFF.

The chain uses TRBV27 and TRBJ1-2, with D possibly matching TRBD1 (6 bases). Germline lookup yields CDR1 MNHEY and CDR2 SMNVEV (reference sequence). This CDR3 region has 15 residues. Deletions cut 2 bases from V and 1 base from J, with 11 bases between. Here the CDR3 reads CASSLGTGHNYGYTF. CDR3 DNA: TGTGCCAGCAGTTTAGGAACAGGGCATAACTATGGCTACACCTTC.

V usage is TRBV18 and J usage is TRBJ2-7, with D maybe TRBD2 (6 bases). The V end was cut by 2 bases, the J end by 0 bases, with 11 bases between. The CDR3 covers 15 residues. Germline-derived CDR1 and CDR2 are KGHSH and LQKENI. This CDR3 reads CASSPWGLISYEQYF. DNA for the CDR3: TGTGCCAGCTCACCATGGGGACTGATCTCCTACGAGCAGTACTTC.

The V and J genes are TRBV2 and TRBJ2-1, with 12 positions matching TRBD2. The CDR3 is 14 residues long. With V trimmed by 5 bases and J by 10 bases, 6 bases remained unmatched. Germline assignment: CDR1 SNHLY and CDR2 FYNNEI. The CDR3 DNA reads TGTGCCAGCAGTAACTACGGACTAGCGGGAGAGCAGTTCTTC. Its translation: CASSNYGLAGEQFF.

V and J are TRBV5-8 and TRBJ2-1; 11 positions agree with TRBD2. Germline CDR1 reads SGHTS; CDR2 reads YDEGEE. V dropped 0 bases and J dropped 7; count of bases not matched to a gene: 18. CDR3 length: 20 residues. The CDR3 nucleotides read TGTGCCAGCAGCTTGGATTCTATCGGAGTCACTAGCGGGAGCAAGAATGAGCAGTTCTTC. It encodes CASSLDSIGVTSGSKNEQFF.

This sequence joins TRBV7-9 and TRBJ2-7; TRBD2 matches 10 bases. J gave up 9 bases and V 5 bases, and 4 bases lay outside the gene matches. This CDR3 is 12 amino acids long. Per the germline V gene, CDR1 is SEHNR and CDR2 is FQNEAQ (reference sequence). The CDR3 is CASSASGGGQYF. The CDR3 nucleotides read TGTGCCAGCAGCGCTAGCGGGGGCGGGCAGTACTTC.

The chain links TRBV5-6 to TRBJ1-3; TRBD1 is a possible D gene (6 bases). Germline values: CDR1 SGHDT, CDR2 YYEEEE. Deletions cut 4 bases from V and 0 bases from J, with 14 bases between. This CDR3 is 16 amino acids long. The CDR3 loop is CASSIGQLISGNTIYF. DNA for the CDR3: TGTGCCAGCAGCATTGGACAGCTAATCTCTGGAAACACCATATATTTT.

The count of this clone is one. This sequence joins TRBV28 and TRBJ2-7, with 7 positions matching TRBD1. CDR1 MDHEN and CDR2 SYDVKM come from the germline V gene. After removal of 6 bases from V and 3 bases from J, the junction contained 5 bases not matched to a gene. The CDR3 runs 13 residues. In DNA, the CDR3 is TGTGCCAGCAGACCCGGACAGGACTACGAGCAGTACTTC. It is translated as CASRPGQDYEQYF.

The rearrangement uses TRBV5-6 and TRBJ1-2; 7 nucleotides line up with TRBD1. V was clipped by 0 bases and J by 4 bases; unmatched bases: 3. Germline V gene data show CDR1 as SGHDT and CDR2 as YYEEEE. The CDR3 totals 14 residues. Written as DNA, the CDR3 is TGTGCCAGCAGCTTGGTGGCAGGGGGCTATGGCTACACCTTC. This gives the protein CASSLVAGGYGYTF.